This T cell receptor (beta chain) was obtained from a study of CD8 T cells in ankylosing spondylitis. The trim removed 1 base at V and 2 bases at J, leaving 7 bases unmatched. CDR1 and CDR2 (germline): DFQATT, SNEGSKA (reference sequence). The CDR3 runs to 16 residues. Comment on this clonotype: The antigen remains unidentified.

Findings of the study overall: It was reported that disease-linked clones were significantly enriched in matched ankylosing spondylitis synovial fluid. Relatively scarce in peripheral blood, disease-linked clones were CD8+. Ankylosing spondylitis blood appeared to carry a characteristic TCR beta motif of several highly homologous variants. Reports of some motif variants in reactive arthritis synovial fluid and blood predate this one.

TCRdb re-called the 5' RACE reads with MiXCR, one entry per CDR3 protein. The sample records over 700,000 distinct CDR3 sequences, roughly 19% being singletons. The clonotype originates from a male donor with ankylosing spondylitis. V and J are TRBV20-1 and TRBJ2-2, with 7 bases aligning to TRBD2. Sequencing was carried out using blood, either unsorted or a sorted T cell fraction (not recorded which). CDR3: CSARGLAVVNTGELFF. The CDR3 DNA follows: TGCAGTGCTAGAGGGCTAGCGGTGGTAAACACCGGGGAGCTGTTTTTT.